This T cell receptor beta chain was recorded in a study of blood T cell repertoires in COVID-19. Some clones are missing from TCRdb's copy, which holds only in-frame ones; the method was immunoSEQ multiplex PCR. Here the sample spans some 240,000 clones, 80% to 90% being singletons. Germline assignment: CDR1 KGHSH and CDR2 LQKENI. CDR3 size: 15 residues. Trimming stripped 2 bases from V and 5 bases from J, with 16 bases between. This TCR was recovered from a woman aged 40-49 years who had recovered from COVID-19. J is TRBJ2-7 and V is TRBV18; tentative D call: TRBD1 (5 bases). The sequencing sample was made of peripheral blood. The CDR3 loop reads CASSPWFRSRDEQYF. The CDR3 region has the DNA TGTGCCAGCTCACCATGGTTTCGGTCCAGGGACGAGCAGTACTTC. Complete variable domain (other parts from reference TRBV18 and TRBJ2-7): NAGVMQNPRHLVRRRGQEARLRCSPMKGHSHVYWYRQLPEEGLKFMVYLQKENIIDESGMPKERFSAEFPKEGPSILRIQQVVRGDSAAYFCASSPWFRSRDEQYFGPGTRLTVT.